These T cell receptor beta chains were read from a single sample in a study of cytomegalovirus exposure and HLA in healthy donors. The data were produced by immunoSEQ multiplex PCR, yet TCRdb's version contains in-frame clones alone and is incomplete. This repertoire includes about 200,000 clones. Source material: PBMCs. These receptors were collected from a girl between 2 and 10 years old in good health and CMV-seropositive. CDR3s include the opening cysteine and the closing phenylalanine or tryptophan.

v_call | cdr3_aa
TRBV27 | CASSALAGVSGEQFF
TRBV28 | CASSLWTGTDTDTQYF
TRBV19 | CATSFAGPSSYNEQFF
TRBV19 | CASTKRGKSREQYF
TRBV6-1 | CASTQSDIIGEQYF
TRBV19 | CASSLTGYEQYF
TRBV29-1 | CSATGLAGPTKFLDTQYF
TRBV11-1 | CASSPPTTEYEQYF
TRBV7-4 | CASSFPGQGDYQPQHF
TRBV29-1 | CSVEVQGANYGYTF
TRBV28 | CASSHGQGAGTGELFF
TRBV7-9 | CASSTETSGRPTDTQYF
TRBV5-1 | CASSNRGTGELFF
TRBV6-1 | CASTQGAWGETQYF
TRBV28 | CASNSGPYEQYF
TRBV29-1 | CSVDVESGELFF
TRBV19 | CASPPNTGTGGSHTEAFF
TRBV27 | CASTPPNHRGLYF
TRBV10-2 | CASSKGLAGGPKETQYF
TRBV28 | CASSFMGASEQYF
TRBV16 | CASSQAGQAGDAFF
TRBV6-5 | CASSYSSQGGRDTQYF
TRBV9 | CASSVEGPGADTQYF
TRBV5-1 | CASSLEEAWYGYTF
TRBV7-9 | CASSPRGLGATGELFF
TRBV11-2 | CASSLESTSSYEQYF
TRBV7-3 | CASSFSPGANVLTF
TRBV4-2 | CASSQDPKRAVGELFF
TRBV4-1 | CASSQDRATGEQYF
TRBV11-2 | CASSIPRGTPYEQYF
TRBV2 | CASSAKDRYYNGYTF
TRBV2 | CASSEWELVSYNEQFF
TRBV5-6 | CASSRGGRSTEQFF
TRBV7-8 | CASSLMGAETYGYTF
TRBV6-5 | CASSTGARNNEQFF